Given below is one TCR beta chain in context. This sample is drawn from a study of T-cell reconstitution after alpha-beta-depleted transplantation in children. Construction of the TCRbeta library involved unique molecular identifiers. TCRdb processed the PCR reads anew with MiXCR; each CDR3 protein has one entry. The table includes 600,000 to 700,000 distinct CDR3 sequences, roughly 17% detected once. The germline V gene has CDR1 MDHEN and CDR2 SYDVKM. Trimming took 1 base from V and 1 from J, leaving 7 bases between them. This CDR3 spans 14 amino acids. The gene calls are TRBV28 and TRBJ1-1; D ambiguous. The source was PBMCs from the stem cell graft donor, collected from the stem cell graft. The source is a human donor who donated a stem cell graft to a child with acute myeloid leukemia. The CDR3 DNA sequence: TGTGCCAGCAGTTTATACACAAGGAACACTGAAGCTTTCTTT. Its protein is CASSLYTRNTEAFF.